Described below is a single TCR beta chain sequence and its context. The target antigen is unknown. This entry is derived from a study of vaccination and CD4 T cells after COVID-19. About the study: Six males and four females constituted the convalescent cohort, two of whom were Hispanic.

Sequenced with the Oncomine TCR Beta short-read assay was DNA taken from cultured CD4+ T cells. A single record per CDR3 protein comes from TCRdb applying MiXCR to the PCR reads. The sample records about 13,000 distinct CDR3 sequences, around 30% being singletons. The treatment denotes: roughly 10-day PBMC culture with coronavirus spike peptide pools or control peptides (ViraFEST assay). The sequenced sample was CD4+ T cells from blood, cultured in vitro, obtained before SARS-CoV-2 vaccination. The sequence derives from a human donor who received a COVID-19 vaccine.

The CDR3 region is CSATHTGEQETQYF. DNA of the CDR3: TGCAGTGCTACCCATACGGGAGAGCAAGAGACCCAGTACTTC. This chain joins TRBV20-1 and TRBJ2-5; D may be TRBD2 (6 bases). The germline gives CDR1 DFQATT, CDR2 SNEGSKA (reference sequence). The CDR3 is 14 residues long. The V end was cut by 4 bases, the J end by 2 bases, with 14 bases between.